In its sample, the clone carrying this T cell receptor beta chain was seen a few times. The antigen is undetermined. This record comes from a study of molecular identifiers for immune sequencing clone quantification. On the study more broadly: Four of five RNA aliquots from approximately 20,000 or 98,000 naive CD8 T cells were sequenced. Study results and limitations: For highly expanded clones, sizes could be underestimated when identical TCR molecules share a barcode. Under 1% of molecules in naive cells, but over 98% of effector molecules, belonged to clones above 20 RNA copies.

TCRdb reanalysed the PCR reads using MiXCR and keeps one entry per CDR3 protein. In the table there are roughly 630,000 distinct CDR3 sequences, about 25% of which are singletons. Germline V gene sequence: CDR1 GTSNPN, CDR2 SVGIG (reference sequence). V lost 1 base to trimming and J lost 7 bases, with 26 bases between them. The CDR3 has 18 residues. Input material: naive CD8+ T cells from blood, with Jurkat cell RNA spiked in. Regarding subset: FACS-sorted CD8+CD4-CCR7+CD45RA+ naive T cells. The source is a human donor in good health. Some libraries in this study had Jurkat cell RNA spiked in. The rearrangement uses TRBV30 and TRBJ2-1; possibly TRBD1 or TRBD2 for D (10 bases each). The CDR3 is CAWSGDRGAGGPSNEQFF. DNA of the CDR3: TGTGCCTGGAGTGGGGACAGGGGAGCGGGAGGGCCGAGTAATGAGCAGTTCTTC.